The T cell receptor (beta chain) under discussion was sequenced for a study of T-cell reconstitution after alpha-beta-depleted transplantation in children. This clonotype was found many times. Germline CDR1 and CDR2: SGHRS and YFSETQ. V gave up 0 bases and J gave up 5 bases, with 5 bases separating them. The CDR3 extends over 12 amino acids. Unique molecular identifiers were used to barcode this TCRbeta library. TCRdb reprocessed the PCR reads via MiXCR and lists one record per CDR3 protein. The repertoire holds hundreds of thousands of distinct CDR3 sequences, with roughly 10% as singletons. The sequencing used PBMCs, collected before TCRalphabeta/CD19-depleted stem cell transplant. The chain employs TRBV5-1 and TRBJ2-5, with D hard to call. This receptor was identified in a child under two years old with acute myeloid leukemia, due to receive a stem cell transplant. The DNA for the CDR3 is TGCGCCAGCAGCTTGGGTTGGGAGACCCAGTACTTC. Translated, it gives CASSLGWETQYF.